This TCR beta chain emerged from a study of blood T cell repertoires in COVID-19. Study details: PBMCs, B-cell-depleted T cells, or T cells were the source of the cDNA or gDNA that made up the material.

Per the germline V gene, CDR1 is SNHLY and CDR2 is FYNNEI. There are 14 residues in the CDR3. V was shortened by 1 base and J by 7 bases, with 11 bases between the two germline ends. The data were produced by immunoSEQ multiplex PCR, yet TCRdb's version contains in-frame clones alone and is incomplete. The data hold around 160,000 clones, with approximately 80% observed a single time. Material for sequencing was PBMCs or T cells enriched from blood (not recorded which). The TCR comes from a woman aged 60-70 years who had recovered from COVID-19. The V and J genes are TRBV2 and TRBJ2-1; D is possibly TRBD2 (5 bases). Here the CDR3 reads CASSEVRGPNEQFF. As DNA, the CDR3 is TGTGCCAGCAGTGAAGTTCGGGGTCCTAATGAGCAGTTCTTC.